Shown below are 2 T cell receptor beta chains from a single sample sequenced in a study of T cell responses to AZD1222 COVID-19 vaccine. Sequencing used immunoSEQ multiplex PCR; TCRdb keeps in-frame clones, though not all of them. Here the sample spans around 150,000 clones, 85% to 95% being singletons. Source: peripheral blood, taken 28 days after the second AZD1222 dose. These TCRs come from an adult who received the AZD1222 COVID-19 vaccine.

The CDR3 is CASSPVGGNEQFF. In nucleotides, the CDR3 is TGCGCCAGCAGCCCGGTAGGAGGGAATGAGCAGTTCTTC. V usage is TRBV5-1 and J usage is TRBJ2-1; possibly TRBD2 for D (6 bases). Trimming took off 4 bases at V and 7 bases at J, with 12 bases between the two ends. Germline assignment: CDR1 SGHRS and CDR2 YFSETQ. CDR3 length: 13 residues.

The chain is built from TRBV9 and TRBJ1-1, with D tentatively TRBD1 (6 bases). Trimming cost V 4 bases and J 6 bases, with 22 bases left between them. CDR3 size: 16 residues. Germline-derived CDR1 and CDR2 are SGDLS and YYNGEE. This chain's CDR3 is CASSPGDTVVRAEAFF. The CDR3, as DNA: TGTGCCAGCAGCCCTGGGGACACGGTAGTTAGGGCTGAAGCTTTCTTT. The full variable domain, with the rest looked up from reference TRBV9 and TRBJ1-1, is DSGVTQTPKHLITATGQRVTLRCSPRSGDLSVYWYQQSLDQGLQFLIQYYNGEERAKGNILERFSAQQFPDLHSELNLSSLELGDSALYFCASSPGDTVVRAEAFFGQGTRLTVV.